One TCR beta chain is described in this entry. Its target is not known. Using immunoSEQ multiplex PCR, the repertoire was profiled, and TCRdb retains in-frame clones only, with some absent. The top ten clones hold approximately 2.8% of a sample with about 92,000 clones, around 87% of them seen once. Trimming took 5 bases from V and 4 from J; bases not matched to a gene: 2. The CDR3 spans 15 residues. Looked up from germline, CDR1 is SGHTA and CDR2 is FQGTGA. The sample is drawn from a study of T cell responses to AZD1222 COVID-19 vaccine. Background on the study: Doses given second, at about 4 or about 12 weeks, were pooled. Study-level points and caveats: The study found Spike-specific TCR breadth and depth rose after two AZD1222 doses. Among AZD1222 vaccinees, only five to seven were seropositive at baseline.

The sequence came from an adult in good health. This rearrangement joins TRBV7-3 to TRBJ2-1; TRBD2 matches at 13 bases. This specimen consisted of peripheral blood, obtained on day 0 of AZD1222 vaccination. The CDR3 DNA reads as TGTGCCAGCAGCCCGACTAGCGGGGGGTACAATGAGCAGTTCTTC. It encodes CASSPTSGGYNEQFF.